These 27 T cell receptor beta chains originate from one sample sequenced in a study of CD8 T cells in ankylosing spondylitis. TCRdb reanalysed the 5' RACE reads using MiXCR and keeps one entry per CDR3 protein. This table has 220,000 or so distinct CDR3 sequences, 18% appearing once. Study findings and constraints: One TCR beta motif, made up of 7 or 8 highly homologous variants, appeared characteristic of ankylosing spondylitis blood.

Their antigens are not known. The sequenced material came from blood, either unsorted or a sorted T cell fraction (not recorded which). The receptors were gathered from a male donor with ankylosing spondylitis.

In this sample, this clonotype turned up a few times. The rearrangement joins TRBV4-1 to TRBJ1-1; TRBD1 aligns across 10 bases. After removal of 0 bases from V and 11 bases from J, the junction contained 12 bases not matched to a gene. This CDR3 contains 16 residues. Germline CDR1 and CDR2: MGHRA and YSYEKL. The CDR3 DNA sequence: TGCGCCAGCAGCCAAGAAATCGTGGGACAGGGGTTTGATGCTTTCTTT. Translation: CASSQEIVGQGFDAFF.

In this sample, this clonotype turned up many times. This chain uses TRBV10-2 with TRBJ2-2; TRBD1 matches at 8 bases. Per the germline V gene, CDR1 is WSHSY and CDR2 is SAAADI. CDR3 size: 14 residues. Unmatched junction bases numbered 5, after V lost 4 bases and J lost 7 bases. The CDR3 region has the DNA TGCGCCAGCAGTGGACAGGGGAGTAACGGGGAGCTGTTTTTT. This translates into CASSGQGSNGELFF.

The chain recombines TRBV5-6 with TRBJ2-1; D perhaps matches TRBD2 (6 bases). Trimming stripped 9 bases from V and 8 bases from J, with 21 bases between. CDR1 is SGHDT and CDR2 is YYEEEE in the germline V gene. The CDR3 covers 14 residues. CDR3 in amino acids: CANSPGALSDEQFF. In nucleotides, the CDR3 is TGTGCCAACAGTCCGGGAGCCCTTTCAGATGAGCAGTTCTTC.

This clonotype has only a few counts. The V gene is TRBV28, the J gene TRBJ2-7, with D possibly matching TRBD1 (5 bases). The CDR3 sequence is 16 residues long. The V gene's germline CDR1 is MDHEN and CDR2 SYDVKM. Trimming stripped 5 bases from V and 2 bases from J, with 19 bases between. The CDR3 spells CASSPTGDRNPYEQYF. The CDR3 DNA follows: TGTGCCAGCAGTCCTACAGGCGACAGAAATCCCTACGAGCAGTACTTC.

This clonotype was counted many times. Here the CDR3 DNA reads TGCGCCAGCAGCCATCAAGGGGGACAGTACGAGCAGTACTTC. Residues: CASSHQGGQYEQYF. The rearrangement links TRBV4-1 to TRBJ2-7; 7 positions agree with TRBD1. The V gene's germline CDR1 is MGHRA and CDR2 YSYEKL. The CDR3 covers 14 residues. V was clipped by 3 bases and J by 4 bases; unmatched bases: 6.

V usage is TRBV4-1 and J usage is TRBJ2-7; 8 bases line up with TRBD2. CDR1 MGHRA and CDR2 YSYEKL come from the germline V gene. The CDR3 has 18 residues. The V segment lost 1 base and the J segment 2 bases; nucleotides outside the gene matches: 13. In nucleotides, the CDR3 is TGCGCCAGCAGCCAAGGTCCCTCCGGGGGAGCGGGGGCCTACGAGCAGTACTTC. Encoded protein: CASSQGPSGGAGAYEQYF.

V and J are TRBV29-1 and TRBJ1-2; D call uncertain. This CDR3 is 12 amino acids long. Germline CDR1 SQVTM, CDR2 ANQGSEA. In DNA form, the CDR3 reads TGCAGTGGCAGGCGGGAAGACTATGGCTACACCTTC. Protein product: CSGRREDYGYTF.

This clonotype was counted at least ten times. The rearrangement uses TRBV25-1 and TRBJ2-5; 9 positions agree with TRBD1. CDR3 length: 16 residues. Germline trimming cut 3 bases from V and 2 bases from J; bases unmatched to any gene: 7. Germline V CDR1 and CDR2: MGHDK, SYGVNS. Here the CDR3 reads CASSDLRTGEQETQYF. The CDR3 DNA is TGTGCCAGCAGTGACCTTAGGACAGGGGAACAAGAGACCCAGTACTTC.

Only one count was recorded for this clonotype. This chain links TRBV19 with TRBJ1-2; D is perhaps TRBD1 (6 bases). The CDR3 has 17 residues. Germline V gene data show CDR1 as LNHDA and CDR2 as SQIVND (reference sequence). The V end was cut by 5 bases, the J end by 6 bases, with 25 bases between. For the CDR3, the DNA is TGTGCCAGTAGTCCAAGGCTGGGGGGCGAATCTTCGGATGGCTACACCTTC. Residues: CASSPRLGGESSDGYTF.

The chain has TRBV3-1 and TRBJ2-3, with D unresolved. Germline CDR1 and CDR2: LGHDT and YNNKEL (reference sequence). Trimming pared 6 bases from V and 4 bases from J, leaving 14 bases between. The CDR3 covers 14 residues. Here the CDR3 DNA reads TGTGCCAGCAGTTTGGAAGGGCCTGCAGATACGCAGTATTTT. This sequence encodes CASSLEGPADTQYF.

This clonotype has a count of ten or more. The rearrangement uses TRBV20-1 and TRBJ2-1; D is unclear. The germline V gene has CDR1 DFQATT and CDR2 SNEGSKA (reference sequence). Between the trimmed V and J ends, which lost 0 bases and 0 bases, there was a span of 9 bases. The CDR3 is made up of 15 amino acids. CDR3 nucleotides: TGCAGTGCTAGAGATCTGGAAGGCTCCTACAATGAGCAGTTCTTC. Protein product: CSARDLEGSYNEQFF.

The J gene is TRBJ2-7, the V gene TRBV6-1, with D unclear. Germline CDR1 reads MNHNS; CDR2 reads SASEGT. CDR3 length: 14 amino acids. V was clipped by 6 bases and J by 3 bases, with 15 bases between them. The CDR3 protein is CASRSLSGHYEQYF. The CDR3 bases are TGTGCCAGCAGGAGCCTATCAGGCCACTACGAGCAGTACTTC.

This clonotype was observed at least ten times. The chain joins TRBV24-1 to TRBJ2-5, with 10 positions matching TRBD2. With 3 bases clipped from V and 5 bases from J, the junction kept 11 bases outside the gene matches. The CDR3 has 17 amino acids. Germline CDR1 reads KGHDR; CDR2 reads SFDVKD. In DNA, the CDR3 is TGTGCCACCAGTGATCCTACTAGCGGGGATCTTCGGGAGACCCAGTACTTC. Its protein is CATSDPTSGDLRETQYF.

The chain is built from TRBV28 and TRBJ1-1; D unresolved. CDR3 size: 12 residues. The germline V gene encodes CDR1 MDHEN and CDR2 SYDVKM. Trimming cost V 1 base and J 4 bases, with 4 bases left between them. The CDR3: CASSLFATEAFF. The CDR3 nucleotides read TGTGCCAGCAGTTTATTTGCCACTGAAGCTTTCTTT.

This clonotype has a handful of counts. The rearrangement uses TRBV5-1 and TRBJ1-1; D is ambiguous. Germline CDR1 reads SGHRS; CDR2 reads YFSETQ. Between the trimmed V and J ends, which lost 2 bases and 3 bases, there was a span of 11 bases. The CDR3 is made up of 14 amino acids. CDR3 nucleotides: TGCGCCAGCAGCTTCACCGATCTTTACACTGAAGCTTTCTTT. Protein sequence: CASSFTDLYTEAFF.

V gene TRBV24-1 combines with J gene TRBJ2-7, with no clear D. This CDR3 comprises 16 residues. In germline, CDR1 is KGHDR, CDR2 SFDVKD. V was cut by 0 bases and J by 5 bases, with 16 bases left in between. CDR3 bases: TGTGCCACCAGTGATTTGCAAATCGCGACCATCAACGAGCAGTACTTC. Translated: CATSDLQIATINEQYF.

This clonotype was seen a few times. The chain links TRBV12-3 or TRBV12-4 to TRBJ2-3; D possibly uses TRBD1 or TRBD2 (5 bases each). The CDR3 totals 13 residues. V lost 3 bases and J lost 5, with 9 bases in between. DNA of the CDR3: TGTGCCAGCAGTTTTGTGAGGGGAGATACGCAGTATTTT. Its translation is CASSFVRGDTQYF.

In this sample, this clonotype turned up a few times. The chain links TRBV3-1 to TRBJ2-7; TRBD1 aligns across 7 bases. With 4 bases clipped from V and 5 bases from J, the junction kept 17 bases outside the gene matches. The CDR3 totals 17 residues. The germline V gene encodes CDR1 LGHDT and CDR2 YNNKEL (reference sequence). This chain's CDR3 is CASSPDRAGIGLHEQYF. CDR3 bases: TGTGCCAGCAGCCCTGACAGGGCTGGAATTGGGTTGCACGAGCAGTACTTC.

This rearrangement joins TRBV4-3 to TRBJ2-7, with a weak D call TRBD1 (8 bases). This CDR3 contains 15 residues. Deletions cut 4 bases from V and 3 bases from J, with 16 bases between. CDR1 LGHNA and CDR2 YSLEER come from the germline V gene. The CDR3 loop reads CASSRYRGEGYEQYF. CDR3 coding DNA: TGCGCCAGCAGCCGGTACAGGGGGGAGGGCTACGAGCAGTACTTC.

This clonotype was detected ten times or more. This chain uses TRBV4-1 with TRBJ1-2; D perhaps matches TRBD1 (6 bases). The germline gives CDR1 MGHRA, CDR2 YSYEKL. The V and J ends lost 6 bases and 4 bases respectively, with 18 bases between them. This CDR3 spans 15 amino acids. The CDR3 region is CASRQTGIQGYGYTF. The CDR3 bases are TGCGCCAGCAGGCAAACAGGGATCCAAGGCTATGGCTACACCTTC.

The chain has TRBV19 and TRBJ2-2, with D tentatively TRBD1 (5 bases). This CDR3 has 16 amino acids. The V end was cut by 3 bases, the J end by 4 bases, with 15 bases between. The germline V gene has CDR1 LNHDA and CDR2 SQIVND (reference sequence). DNA of the CDR3: TGTGCCAGTAGTATCCCACATCAGGGTGGCACCGGGGAGCTGTTTTTT. Amino acids: CASSIPHQGGTGELFF.

The chain uses TRBV2 and TRBJ1-2; tentatively, D is TRBD1 (6 bases). CDR1 is SNHLY, CDR2 FYNNEI, per germline. CDR3 length equals 15 residues. V was clipped by 5 bases and J by 5 bases, with 18 bases between them. CDR3 residues: CASSIYLDRLYGYTF. Written as DNA, the CDR3 is TGTGCCAGCAGTATCTATCTGGACAGACTTTATGGCTACACCTTC.

This clonotype was counted ten times or more. The V gene is TRBV12-3 or TRBV12-4, the J gene TRBJ2-1; D is perhaps TRBD1 (6 bases). This CDR3 spans 12 amino acids. The germline V and J ends were trimmed by 5 bases and 9 bases, with 11 bases remaining between them. CDR3 nucleotide sequence: TGTGCCAGCAGTCCCCTAGGGGGTGAGCAGTTCTTC. Translated, it gives CASSPLGGEQFF.

The genes are TRBV11-2 and TRBJ1-1; 9 bases are a match to TRBD1. The CDR3 covers 16 residues. The germline V gene has CDR1 SGHAT and CDR2 FQNNGV. With 4 bases clipped from V and 4 bases from J, the junction kept 10 bases outside the gene matches. This CDR3 reads CASSSRDRVSATEAFF. DNA of the CDR3: TGTGCCAGCAGCTCCCGGGACAGGGTTTCCGCCACTGAAGCTTTCTTT.

This chain uses TRBV12-3 or TRBV12-4 with TRBJ1-2; 8 nucleotides match TRBD1. CDR3 length equals 14 residues. V gave up 5 bases and J gave up 6 bases; unmatched junction bases: 8. CDR3 amino acids: CASSPWTGKDGYTF. As DNA, the CDR3 is TGTGCCAGCAGTCCCTGGACAGGGAAGGATGGCTACACCTTC.

The chain joins TRBV2 to TRBJ2-2, with 7 bases matching TRBD2. Unmatched junction bases numbered 8, after V lost 8 bases and J lost 2 bases. Germline CDR1 SNHLY, CDR2 FYNNEI. This CDR3 has 15 amino acids. This CDR3 is CASSAGTTNTGELFF. The CDR3 DNA is TGTGCCAGCTCTGCTGGGACTACTAACACCGGGGAGCTGTTTTTT.

CDR3 amino acids: CAISDPEEQETQYF. For the CDR3, the DNA is TGTGCCATCAGTGATCCAGAGGAACAAGAGACCCAGTACTTC. The chain has TRBV10-3 and TRBJ2-5; D unclear. Germline loops: CDR1 ENHRY, CDR2 SYGVKD. The length of the CDR3 is 14 residues. V dropped 3 bases and J dropped 2 bases, with 10 bases sitting between them.